This TCR beta chain appears in the sequencing data of a study of blood T cell repertoires in COVID-19. Original analysis: Reference gene primer amplification gave estimated nucleated cell counts. TCRdb's table, derived via immunoSEQ multiplex PCR, lists solely in-frame clones and lacks some. The V and J calls and clone size come from that table; D and trimming were worked out from the DNA. The top ten hold about 22% of the sample, which has fewer than 200,000 clones, 87% seen once. The CDR3 spans 14 residues. The ends were cut back, 4 bases at V and 9 bases at J, with 18 bases in the middle. Looked up from germline, CDR1 is SNHLY and CDR2 is FYNNEI.

What was sequenced was peripheral blood. The receptor comes from a man between 60 and 75 years old with active or convalescent COVID-19. The chain couples TRBV2 to TRBJ2-5; tentatively, D is TRBD1 (6 bases). CDR3 residues: CASSATGVAGAQYF. In nucleotides, the CDR3 is TGTGCCAGCAGTGCTACAGGTGTCGCAGGGGCCCAGTACTTC.